This T cell receptor beta chain comes out of a study of T cells after yellow fever vaccination. Germline V lookup: CDR1 DFQATT, CDR2 SNEGSKA (reference sequence). Deletions cut 3 bases from V and 0 bases from J, with 15 bases between. This CDR3 comprises 16 residues. TCR cDNA, made by 5'RACE template switching, carried an added universal primer site and UMIs. MiXCR was run by TCRdb on the 5' RACE reads, yielding one entry per CDR3 protein. Of a few hundred thousand distinct CDR3 sequences detected, about 4% appear once; the ten largest clones hold roughly 26%. This clonotype was counted only a few times.

The chain employs TRBV20-1 and TRBJ2-1; D is perhaps TRBD2 (5 bases). Sample: PBMCs, taken 5 days after the yellow fever booster vaccination. The clonotype comes from a young man who received the YFV17D yellow fever vaccine. CDR3 nucleotides: TGCAGTGCTAGCCGAAAAAGCGGCGCCTCCTACAATGAGCAGTTCTTC. Translation: CSASRKSGASYNEQFF.